This section outlines one T cell receptor (beta chain) sequence together with its context. Its antigen is still unknown. Clones were sequenced by immunoSEQ multiplex PCR, and TCRdb holds only the in-frame ones, with some missing. Of approximately 280,000 clones in the sample, approximately 86% were seen once. The data were obtained in a study of cytomegalovirus exposure and HLA in healthy donors. The donors were members of the validation cohort, which comprised 90 to 150 subjects and was separate from the first cohort of roughly 700 subjects. Notes on the study in general: High specificity and sensitivity for cytomegalovirus status were reported for the classifier. Under in vitro conditions, a few CMV-associated chains were confirmed as specific for CMV antigens. One later analysis, an examination of the 120 validation repertoires, found that first-cohort TCR clusters tended to co-occur in them.

Germline V gene data show CDR1 as LGHNA and CDR2 as YSLEER. Deletions cut 0 bases from V and 4 bases from J, with 9 bases between. CDR3 size: 14 residues. The specimen was PBMCs. The clonotype comes from a woman aged 18-29 years in good health and CMV-seronegative. The chain has TRBV4-3 and TRBJ1-1; D gene uncertain. The CDR3 DNA reads TGCGCCAGCAGCCAAGATATGGCTTTCACTGAAGCTTTCTTT. Amino acid sequence: CASSQDMAFTEAFF.